This T cell receptor (beta chain) was found in a study of cytomegalovirus exposure and HLA in healthy donors. Comments on this clone: What it recognizes is unknown.

PCR employed 60 Vbeta and 13 Jbeta primers. Clones were sequenced by immunoSEQ multiplex PCR, and TCRdb holds only the in-frame ones, with some missing. The sample lists some 140,000 clones, around 77% occurring once. Study observations and caveats: The classifier reportedly diagnosed cytomegalovirus status with high specificity and sensitivity. In a later analysis, at a false discovery rate of 0.05, 17,000 or so TCR beta sequences matched HLA alleles. Cytomegalovirus association was listed for 164 TCR beta chains. By HLA locus, TCR association rates varied in a later analysis, with DRB1 showing the most and HLA-C the fewest.

The CDR3 sequence is 14 residues long. The V segment lost 4 bases and the J segment 6 bases; nucleotides outside the gene matches: 3. Germline V gene sequence: CDR1 MGHRA, CDR2 YSYEKL. Sequencing was performed on PBMCs. The V and J genes are TRBV4-1 and TRBJ1-5, with TRBD1 matching 10 bases. The TCR originated in a man younger than 40 in good health. The CDR3 sequence: CASSLTGGSQPQHF. CDR3 bases: TGCGCCAGCAGCCTGACAGGGGGCTCTCAGCCCCAGCATTTT.